This T cell receptor beta chain was identified during a study of identical twins. Using its own MiXCR run on the 5' RACE reads, TCRdb lists one record per CDR3 protein. The table lists some 630,000 distinct CDR3 sequences, roughly 7.1% of them singletons. The length of the CDR3 is 21 residues. Germline V gene lookup returns CDR1 MRHNA and CDR2 SNTAGT. Trimming took 10 bases from V and 0 from J, leaving 37 bases between them. This clonotype occurred a few times. What it binds is unknown. Regarding the study as a whole: Possibly, invariant MAIT and iNKT cells partly confounded zero-insertion analyses. Within cord blood, abundant beta clonotypes carried fewer insertions, but memory repertoires showed no such trend.

These data were also filed under a second study, of yellow fever vaccine responses in identical twins.

The sequence was collected from a woman under 30 in good health. Sequencing was carried out using PBMCs. The V and J genes are TRBV6-4 and TRBJ2-7; either TRBD1 or TRBD2 may supply D (5 bases each). The CDR3 here is CATEPAIVTGTILPCSYEQYV. The CDR3 DNA follows: TGTGCCACTGAGCCGGCTATAGTCACCGGGACCATTTTACCTTGCTCCTACGAGCAGTACGTC.